Each of the 27 T cell receptor beta chains below was sequenced from the same sample in a study of OX40 agonist ivuxolimab in advanced cancers. The receptor library was made with the immunoSEQ multiplex PCR assay. TCRdb limited this immuneACCESS table to in-frame rearrangements with V and J called. A share of clones is missing; checked studies link under half to unresolved V genes, and the rest is unexplained. The sample table shows about 64,000 clones, and about 80% are seen once. The top ten clones comprise approximately 2% of the sample. The input for sequencing was CD4+ or CD8+ T cells sorted from blood, taken in a trial of the OX40 agonist ivuxolimab. The receptors were gathered from an adult with an advanced solid tumor such as melanoma, head and neck, liver or kidney cancer.

This clone is a singleton in its sample. The V and J genes are TRBV15 and TRBJ1-1; 11 nucleotides agree with TRBD1. The CDR3 sequence is 16 residues long. Per the germline V gene, CDR1 is LNHNV and CDR2 is YYDKDF (reference sequence). V gave up 0 bases and J gave up 5 bases; unmatched junction bases: 5. The CDR3 coding sequence is TGTGCCACCAGCAGAGACGGACAGGGGGCTCTTACTGAAGCTTTCTTT. Residues: CATSRDGQGALTEAFF.

This rearrangement joins TRBV6-6 to TRBJ2-6; D possibly uses TRBD1 or TRBD2 (5 bases each). Germline-derived CDR1 and CDR2 are MNHNY and SVGAGI (reference sequence). This CDR3 region has 15 residues. V lost 2 bases and J 5 bases, leaving 10 bases between the germline ends. In nucleotides, the CDR3 is TGTGCCAGCAGTTACGACGGGGCCAGGGCCAACGTCCTGACTTTC. Translation: CASSYDGARANVLTF.

V gene TRBV5-4 combines with J gene TRBJ1-1; D not certain. The CDR3 extends over 15 amino acids. V was clipped by 0 bases and J by 1 base, with 10 bases between them. Germline CDR1 is SGHNT and CDR2 is YYREEE (reference sequence). CDR3 sequence (DNA): TGTGCCAGCAGCTTGGGGTATGATGGGAACACTGAAGCTTTCTTT. Translation gives CASSLGYDGNTEAFF.

This chain links TRBV7-6 with TRBJ1-1, with D perhaps TRBD1 (5 bases). The V and J ends lost 5 bases and 0 bases respectively, with 7 bases between them. In germline, CDR1 is SGHVS, CDR2 FNYEAQ. The CDR3 extends over 13 amino acids. The CDR3 bases are TGTGCCAGCAGCAGAGGGGTGAACACTGAAGCTTTCTTT. Translation: CASSRGVNTEAFF.

The chain couples TRBV7-8 to TRBJ2-1; TRBD2 is a possible D gene (6 bases). Germline loops: CDR1 SGHVS, CDR2 FQNEAQ. CDR3 length: 14 residues. V was clipped by 6 bases and J by 3 bases, with 12 bases between them. CDR3 protein: CASSSGTLYNEQFF. CDR3 DNA: TGTGCCAGCAGTTCCGGGACTCTCTACAATGAGCAGTTCTTC.

The rearrangement uses TRBV28 and TRBJ1-4, with a tentative D call TRBD1 (5 bases). CDR1 MDHEN and CDR2 SYDVKM come from the germline V gene. CDR3 size: 15 residues. Trimming took 6 bases from V and 7 from J, leaving 18 bases between them. CDR3 DNA sequence: TGTGCCAGCAGAGTGGGGGGGAGGGAGCTTGAAAAACTGTTTTTT. Translated, it gives CASRVGGRELEKLFF.

The chain couples TRBV11-2 to TRBJ2-3; D is possibly TRBD1 (6 bases). The CDR3 is 15 amino acids. The V gene's germline CDR1 is SGHAT and CDR2 FQNNGV. The V end lost 1 base, the J end lost 2 bases, and 10 bases lay between the germline ends. CDR3 DNA sequence: TGTGCCAGCAGCTTAGCAGGGGTTTCCACAGATACGCAGTATTTT. As protein: CASSLAGVSTDTQYF. Full variable domain (missing parts from reference TRBV11-2 and TRBJ2-3): EAGVAQSPRYKIIEKRQSVAFWCNPISGHATLYWYQQILGQGPKLLIQFQNNGVVDDSQLPKDRFSAERLKGVDSTLKIQPAKLEDSAVYLCASSLAGVSTDTQYFGPGTRLTVL.

J is TRBJ1-2 and V is TRBV6-6; no clear D gene. Germline loops: CDR1 MNHNY, CDR2 SVGAGI (reference sequence). The germline V and J ends were trimmed by 4 bases and 5 bases, with 5 bases remaining between them. CDR3 size: 11 residues. CDR3 nucleotides: TGTGCCAGCAGTTTTCAGTATGGCTACACCTTC. This gives the protein CASSFQYGYTF.

V is TRBV28 and J is TRBJ1-2; 8 nucleotides match TRBD1. This CDR3 comprises 14 residues. V was clipped by 8 bases and J by 0 bases; unmatched bases: 5. Germline CDR1 MDHEN, CDR2 SYDVKM. The CDR3 sequence is CASAAGGSNYGYTF. CDR3 coding DNA: TGTGCCAGCGCCGCAGGGGGCTCTAACTATGGCTACACCTTC.

This chain uses TRBV27 with TRBJ2-1, with D tentatively TRBD1 (6 bases). The CDR3 is made up of 18 amino acids. Germline V gene sequence: CDR1 MNHEY, CDR2 SMNVEV (reference sequence). The ends were cut back, 6 bases at V and 4 bases at J, with 25 bases in the middle. The CDR3 DNA reads as TGTGCCAGCAGCCAGGGGATGAGGGCAGGAGGATCTTACAATGAGCAGTTCTTC. Protein sequence: CASSQGMRAGGSYNEQFF.

The rearrangement uses TRBV6-9 and TRBJ1-5; 8 nucleotides align to TRBD1. The CDR3 spans 14 residues. Germline lookup yields CDR1 MNHGY and CDR2 SVAAGI. With 10 bases clipped from V and 5 bases from J, the junction kept 10 bases outside the gene matches. CDR3 DNA sequence: TGTGCCAACCCGGGACAGGACAGTGATCAGCCCCAGCATTTT. Its translation: CANPGQDSDQPQHF.

This chain joins TRBV11-2 and TRBJ1-2, with 7 positions matching TRBD1. CDR1 is SGHAT, CDR2 FQNNGV, per germline. The V and J ends lost 1 base and 7 bases, in that order; junction bases with no gene match: 12. This CDR3 region has 16 residues. CDR3 amino acids: CASSLAPTGRVGGYTF. The DNA of the CDR3 is TGTGCCAGCAGCTTAGCTCCGACAGGGAGAGTGGGTGGCTACACCTTC.

The chain is built from TRBV9 and TRBJ1-2, with TRBD1 matching over 12 bases. The ends lost 4 bases at V and 8 bases at J; junction bases unmatched: 9. The CDR3 consists of 15 residues. CDR1 and CDR2 from the germline V gene are SGDLS and YYNGEE. In DNA form, the CDR3 reads TGTGCCAGCAGCTCCCCGGGACAGGGGGCTAAGGGCTACACCTTC. It encodes CASSSPGQGAKGYTF. The variable domain in full, with the rest retrieved from reference TRBV9 and TRBJ1-2, is DSGVTQTPKHLITATGQRVTLRCSPRSGDLSVYWYQQSLDQGLQFLIQYYNGEERAKGNILERFSAQQFPDLHSELNLSSLELGDSALYFCASSSPGQGAKGYTFGSGTRLTVV.

The rearrangement links TRBV19 to TRBJ2-5; 9 bases fit TRBD1. From germline, CDR1 is LNHDA and CDR2 SQIVND (reference sequence). The CDR3 contains 16 residues. Trimming cost V 4 bases and J 2 bases; bases outside gene matches: 8. The CDR3 here is CASSNRGHPEQETQYF. The CDR3 DNA sequence: TGTGCCAGTAGTAACAGGGGGCATCCAGAGCAAGAGACCCAGTACTTC.

This clone was counted many times. The chain recombines TRBV19 with TRBJ1-2; perhaps TRBD1 as D (6 bases). The CDR3 extends over 13 amino acids. Germline assignment: CDR1 LNHDA and CDR2 SQIVND (reference sequence). The V and J ends lost 10 bases and 2 bases respectively, with 14 bases between them. CDR3: CATTGAGNYGYTF. DNA for the CDR3: TGTGCCACCACGGGGGCAGGGAACTATGGCTACACCTTC.

The rearrangement joins TRBV5-1 to TRBJ1-1; maybe TRBD1 (5 bases). V lost 5 bases and J 1 base, leaving 15 bases between the germline ends. The CDR3 is 15 amino acids. Germline-derived CDR1 and CDR2 are SGHRS and YFSETQ. CDR3 sequence reads: CASRSGIGGNTEAFF. The CDR3 DNA sequence: TGCGCCAGCAGGTCGGGAATTGGGGGGAACACTGAAGCTTTCTTT.

The chain uses TRBV5-5 and TRBJ2-3; possible D gene TRBD2, 7 bases. CDR3 length equals 16 residues. Germline CDR1 is SGHKS and CDR2 is YYEKEE (reference sequence). Between the trimmed V and J ends, which lost 0 bases and 4 bases, there was a span of 15 bases. The CDR3 loop reads CASSLAGGGGPDTQYF. The CDR3 nucleotides read TGTGCCAGCAGCTTGGCCGGGGGCGGGGGCCCAGATACGCAGTATTTT.

The J gene is TRBJ2-5, the V gene TRBV6-5; 7 bases fit TRBD1. Per the germline V gene, CDR1 is MNHEY and CDR2 is SVGAGI. Trimming cost V 0 bases and J 5 bases; bases outside gene matches: 9. This CDR3 has 16 amino acids. This CDR3 reads CASSYSRTGGGETQYF. In DNA, the CDR3 is TGTGCCAGCAGTTACTCAAGGACAGGCGGTGGGGAGACCCAGTACTTC.

This chain uses TRBV5-6 with TRBJ2-1; 7 bases agree with TRBD1. The V gene's germline CDR1 is SGHDT and CDR2 YYEEEE. V lost 0 bases, J lost 0 bases, and 3 bases stayed unmatched. The CDR3 spans 16 residues. The CDR3 coding sequence is TGTGCCAGCAGCTTGGTCAGGGACAGCTCCTACAATGAGCAGTTCTTC. Encoded protein: CASSLVRDSSYNEQFF.

CDR3 residues: CASSQLPEGGYTF. The CDR3 DNA follows: TGTGCCAGCAGCCAATTGCCTGAGGGTGGCTACACCTTC. The J gene is TRBJ1-2, the V gene TRBV14; D unclear. The CDR3 runs 13 residues. V was trimmed by 2 bases and J by 7 bases, leaving 11 bases between them. Germline V CDR1 and CDR2: SGHDN, FVKESK.

The V call is TRBV2, the J call TRBJ2-1, with D possibly being TRBD1 (5 bases). With 0 bases removed from V and 6 bases from J, the gap between germline ends came to 12 bases. Germline CDR1 and CDR2: SNHLY and FYNNEI. There are 15 residues in the CDR3. CDR3 bases: TGTGCCAGCAGTGAAGCAGGGGTACGAGGCAATGAGCAGTTCTTC. It codes for CASSEAGVRGNEQFF.

This clone appeared a single time. The gene calls are TRBV11-3 and TRBJ2-1; 8 bases match TRBD2. CDR1 SGHNT and CDR2 YENEEA come from the germline V gene. V was clipped by 0 bases and J by 12 bases; unmatched bases: 4. The CDR3 spans 13 residues. The CDR3 DNA reads as TGTGCCAGCAGCTTAGATTCAGCGGGGGTGCAGTTCTTC. Amino acids: CASSLDSAGVQFF.

This chain links TRBV11-2 with TRBJ1-3; D is perhaps TRBD1 (5 bases). Germline V gene data show CDR1 as SGHAT and CDR2 as FQNNGV. The V and J ends lost 4 bases and 5 bases respectively, with 15 bases between them. The CDR3 runs 15 residues. CDR3 sequence (DNA): TGTGCCAGCAGCTGGGGGACGGGGCGAAGAAACACCATATATTTT. This encodes CASSWGTGRRNTIYF. The full variable domain, its missing parts supplied by reference TRBV11-2 and TRBJ1-3, is EAGVAQSPRYKIIEKRQSVAFWCNPISGHATLYWYQQILGQGPKLLIQFQNNGVVDDSQLPKDRFSAERLKGVDSTLKIQPAKLEDSAVYLCASSWGTGRRNTIYFGEGSWLTVV.

This clone was picked up one time. The chain links TRBV19 to TRBJ2-5; no definite D call. V shed 4 bases and J shed 5 bases, with 8 bases lying between them. This CDR3 contains 12 residues. Germline lookup yields CDR1 LNHDA and CDR2 SQIVND (reference sequence). The CDR3 DNA reads as TGTGCCAGTAGTAATTTAATCGAGACCCAGTACTTC. It yields the protein CASSNLIETQYF.

This chain connects TRBV28 to TRBJ2-7; possible D gene TRBD1, 5 bases. Looked up from germline, CDR1 is MDHEN and CDR2 is SYDVKM. V was pared by 4 bases and J by 2 bases, with 9 bases between. This CDR3 is 13 amino acids long. In DNA form, the CDR3 reads TGTGCCAGCAGTTCAGGGCCCCCCTACGAGCAGTACTTC. Protein: CASSSGPPYEQYF. Combining the CDR3 with reference TRBV28 and TRBJ2-7 gives the whole variable domain DVKVTQSSRYLVKRTGEKVFLECVQDMDHENMFWYRQDPGLGLRLIYFSYDVKMKEKGDIPEGYSVSREKKERFSLILESASTNQTSMYLCASSSGPPYEQYFGPGTRLTVT.

This chain uses TRBV5-4 with TRBJ2-2, with 16 bases that match TRBD2. The V gene end was trimmed by 0 bases and the J gene end by 10 bases; junction bases not matched to a gene: 9. Looked up from germline, CDR1 is SGHNT and CDR2 is YYREEE (reference sequence). This CDR3 has 18 residues. CDR3 amino acids: CASSLVRGLAGGIEELFF. CDR3 coding DNA: TGTGCCAGCAGCTTGGTCAGGGGACTAGCGGGGGGGATCGAGGAGCTGTTTTTT.

The rearrangement links TRBV9 to TRBJ2-5; D is uncertain. V was cut by 6 bases and J by 4 bases, with 16 bases left in between. The CDR3 contains 14 residues. Germline V gene data show CDR1 as SGDLS and CDR2 as YYNGEE. CDR3 region: CASNSGTSRETQYF. The DNA for the CDR3 is TGTGCCAGCAATTCGGGCACCTCAAGAGAGACCCAGTACTTC.